These 6 T cell receptor beta chains came from one sample sequenced in a study of OX40 agonist ivuxolimab in advanced cancers. The table came from immunoSEQ multiplex PCR; TCRdb's copy has only in-frame clones and leaves some out. The sample includes tens of thousands of clones, 90% of them seen just once. The input for sequencing was CD4+ or CD8+ T cells sorted from blood, taken in a trial of the OX40 agonist ivuxolimab. Receptors were obtained from an adult with an advanced solid tumor such as melanoma, head and neck, liver or kidney cancer.

The V call is TRBV5-1, the J call TRBJ1-2; 7 positions match TRBD1. CDR1 is SGHRS and CDR2 is YFSETQ in the germline V gene. The CDR3 has 13 residues. Trimming took 4 bases from V and 8 from J; bases not matched to a gene: 8. CDR3 nucleotide sequence: TGCGCCAGCAGCGGCGGGACAGCTTTAGGCTACACCTTC. Translating it yields CASSGGTALGYTF.

This clone was seen a single time. This chain links TRBV19 with TRBJ1-3; no definite D call. The germline gives CDR1 LNHDA, CDR2 SQIVND (reference sequence). This CDR3 spans 18 amino acids. Trimming pared 5 bases from V and 0 bases from J, leaving 20 bases between. CDR3 loop: CASSLNHGQSLSGNTIYF. The CDR3 nucleotides are TGTGCCAGTAGTTTAAATCACGGGCAGTCCCTCTCTGGAAACACCATATATTTT.

The gene calls are TRBV2 and TRBJ2-2, with 10 bases lining up with TRBD2. CDR3 size: 15 residues. Germline loops: CDR1 SNHLY, CDR2 FYNNEI. The junction had 6 bases not matched to a gene; V was cut back by 5 bases and J by 6 bases. The CDR3 reads CASSPGLADSGELFF. The DNA of the CDR3 is TGTGCCAGCAGTCCCGGACTAGCGGATTCCGGGGAGCTGTTTTTT.

A single count supports this clone. The chain combines TRBV5-1 with TRBJ2-5, with 8 bases aligning to TRBD2. Trimming cost V 7 bases and J 2 bases; bases outside gene matches: 13. Germline CDR1 and CDR2: SGHRS and YFSETQ. There are 16 residues in the CDR3. This CDR3 reads CASHTGQAGVQETQYF. CDR3 nucleotide sequence: TGCGCCAGCCATACCGGACAAGCGGGGGTACAAGAGACCCAGTACTTC.

The V and J genes are TRBV6-5 and TRBJ2-2; D call uncertain. CDR1 MNHEY and CDR2 SVGAGI come from the germline V gene. CDR3 length: 15 residues. V lost 7 bases, J lost 3 bases, and 15 bases lay in between. The CDR3 here is CASTEARAYTGELFF. DNA of the CDR3: TGTGCCAGCACCGAGGCTAGAGCCTACACCGGGGAGCTGTTTTTT.

The sample holds a few counts of this clone. V is TRBV30 and J is TRBJ1-1; D not certain. With 0 bases removed from V and 5 bases from J, the gap between germline ends came to 10 bases. The CDR3 is made up of 13 amino acids. The germline CDR1 and CDR2 sequences are GTSNPN and SVGIG (reference sequence). CDR3 nucleotides: TGTGCCTGGAGTGTTTGGCCACGTACTGAAGCTTTCTTT. Its translation: CAWSVWPRTEAFF.